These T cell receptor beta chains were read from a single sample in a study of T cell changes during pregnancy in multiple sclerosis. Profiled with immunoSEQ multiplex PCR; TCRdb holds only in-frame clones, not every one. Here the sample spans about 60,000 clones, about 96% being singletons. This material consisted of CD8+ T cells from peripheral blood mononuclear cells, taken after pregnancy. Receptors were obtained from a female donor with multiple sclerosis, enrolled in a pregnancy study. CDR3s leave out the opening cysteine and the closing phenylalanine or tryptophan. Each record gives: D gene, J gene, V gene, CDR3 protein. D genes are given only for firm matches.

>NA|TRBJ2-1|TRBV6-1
ASSEAPQRVHNEQF
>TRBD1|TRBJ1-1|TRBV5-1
ASSAIPGQGANTEAF
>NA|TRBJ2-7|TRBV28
ASSFGGTYEQY
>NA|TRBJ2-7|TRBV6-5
ASSPRALYEQY
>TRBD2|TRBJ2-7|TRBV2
ASSEAASGPPSYEQY
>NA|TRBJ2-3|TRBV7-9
ASSPARGQDPTDTQY
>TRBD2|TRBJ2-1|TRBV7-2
ASSLTSGPLNEQF
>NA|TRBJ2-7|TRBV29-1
SVTHSGQGHGYEQY
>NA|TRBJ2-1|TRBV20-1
SARGVEQF
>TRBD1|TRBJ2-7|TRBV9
ASSTRTGSAEQY